Listed below are T cell receptor beta chains from one sample, sequenced in a study of blood T cell repertoires in COVID-19. Only in-frame clones appear in the TCRdb table, and some are missing; sequencing was by immunoSEQ multiplex PCR. The sample has some 70,000 clones, 91% seen once. The sample comprised peripheral blood. These TCRs come from a human donor with active COVID-19. The donor label of this sample is uncertain. Each CDR3 is given with its conserved first and last residue. The D gene is left open where the match is weak. The size of a clone is reported for some rows only, either as once, few or many, or as a class for expanded clones.

D gene: TRBD1
V gene: TRBV10-2
J gene: TRBJ1-2
clone size: .
CDR3 DNA: TGCGCCAGCAGGGGAACAGGGGACCCTATCCGACTATTC
CDR3 protein: CASRGTGDPIRLF

D gene: .
V gene: TRBV27
J gene: TRBJ2-7
clone size: .
CDR3 DNA: TGTGCCAGCAGCCAACAACCTTACGAGCAGTACTTC
CDR3 protein: CASSQQPYEQYF

D gene: TRBD1
V gene: TRBV14
J gene: TRBJ1-3
clone size: .
CDR3 DNA: TGTGCCAGCAGCCAAACGGGACAGGGGCTAGGAAACACCATATATTTT
CDR3 protein: CASSQTGQGLGNTIYF

D gene: TRBD2
V gene: TRBV19
J gene: TRBJ2-1
clone size: .
CDR3 DNA: TGTGCCAGTAGCCCTGGGTTTCGGGGAGGGCCCTACAATGAGCAGTTCTTC
CDR3 protein: CASSPGFRGGPYNEQFF

D gene: TRBD1
V gene: TRBV13
J gene: TRBJ2-1
clone size: few
CDR3 DNA: TGTGCCAGCAGCACCCTGGACAGGGCGAACAATGAGCAGTTCTTC
CDR3 protein: CASSTLDRANNEQFF

D gene: .
V gene: TRBV24-1
J gene: TRBJ1-5
clone size: .
CDR3 DNA: TGTGCCACCAGTTTGGGGGGGAATCAGCCCCAGCATTTT
CDR3 protein: CATSLGGNQPQHF

D gene: .
V gene: TRBV7-2
J gene: TRBJ2-5
clone size: .
CDR3 DNA: TGTGCCAGCAGCCCAGACAGGGGGACTAGTAGAGAGACCCAGTACTTC
CDR3 protein: CASSPDRGTSRETQYF

D gene: .
V gene: TRBV7-9
J gene: TRBJ2-3
clone size: .
CDR3 DNA: TGTGCCAGCAGCCGACTAGTGGATACGCAGTATTTT
CDR3 protein: CASSRLVDTQYF

D gene: TRBD1
V gene: TRBV6-6
J gene: TRBJ1-1
clone size: .
CDR3 DNA: TGTGCCAGCAGTTCTCCGGGACAGAAGTTTGAAGCTTTCTTT
CDR3 protein: CASSSPGQKFEAFF

D gene: .
V gene: TRBV30
J gene: TRBJ1-2
clone size: .
CDR3 DNA: TGTGCCTGGAGTGTCTCGGGATGGGATGGCTACACCTTC
CDR3 protein: CAWSVSGWDGYTF

D gene: .
V gene: TRBV28
J gene: TRBJ2-7
clone size: .
CDR3 DNA: TGTGCCAGCAGTTCCGGGGCCCAGGGGTCCTACGAGCAGTACTTC
CDR3 protein: CASSSGAQGSYEQYF

D gene: .
V gene: TRBV19
J gene: TRBJ1-4
clone size: .
CDR3 DNA: TGTGCCAGTAGGGGCTGGCGGGGCTGGTCAACTAATGAAAAACTGTTTTTT
CDR3 protein: CASRGWRGWSTNEKLFF

D gene: TRBD2
V gene: TRBV24-1
J gene: TRBJ2-1
clone size: .
CDR3 DNA: TGTGCCACCAGTGAGACTAGCGGCTACAATGAGCAGTTCTTC
CDR3 protein: CATSETSGYNEQFF

D gene: TRBD1
V gene: TRBV28
J gene: TRBJ1-2
clone size: once
CDR3 DNA: TGTGCCAGCATTCCACAGGGGGCCTACTATGGCTACACCTTC
CDR3 protein: CASIPQGAYYGYTF

D gene: TRBD2
V gene: TRBV19
J gene: TRBJ2-7
clone size: .
CDR3 DNA: TGTGCCAGTACAGGGACTAGCGGGACCCGGGACCCCTACGAGCAGTACTTC
CDR3 protein: CASTGTSGTRDPYEQYF

D gene: TRBD1
V gene: TRBV6-5
J gene: TRBJ1-2
clone size: .
CDR3 DNA: TGTGCCAGCAGTTACGCAGGGGGCGGGTATGGCTACACCTTC
CDR3 protein: CASSYAGGGYGYTF

D gene: TRBD2
V gene: TRBV6-5
J gene: TRBJ2-3
clone size: once
CDR3 DNA: TGTGCCAGCAGTTTGCGGGAGGTCAGCACAGATACGCAGTATTTT
CDR3 protein: CASSLREVSTDTQYF

D gene: TRBD2
V gene: TRBV28
J gene: TRBJ2-7
clone size: .
CDR3 DNA: TGTGCCAGCAGTTTAGGGAGCTCTAGCGGCGCCTACGAGCAGTACTTC
CDR3 protein: CASSLGSSSGAYEQYF

D gene: .
V gene: TRBV12-5
J gene: TRBJ2-3
clone size: .
CDR3 DNA: TGTGCTAGTGGTTTGGTACAGGGTTCAGATACGCAGTATTTT
CDR3 protein: CASGLVQGSDTQYF

D gene: .
V gene: TRBV7-9
J gene: TRBJ2-3
clone size: .
CDR3 DNA: TGTGCCAGCAGCGGAATCCCCGTTGCGGCTCCTAGCACAGATACGCAGTATTTT
CDR3 protein: CASSGIPVAAPSTDTQYF

D gene: TRBD1
V gene: TRBV28
J gene: TRBJ1-2
clone size: .
CDR3 DNA: TGTGCCAGCAGTCAAGGACAGGCCCCGTATGGCTACACCTTC
CDR3 protein: CASSQGQAPYGYTF

D gene: .
V gene: TRBV19
J gene: TRBJ1-1
clone size: .
CDR3 DNA: TGTGCCAGTAGTATTGAGGGAAGGCGGGGAGCTTTCTTT
CDR3 protein: CASSIEGRRGAFF

D gene: TRBD2
V gene: TRBV19
J gene: TRBJ2-1
clone size: .
CDR3 DNA: TGTGCCAGTAGCTTTCCTAGCGGGATTGTCTATGAGCAGTTCTTC
CDR3 protein: CASSFPSGIVYEQFF

D gene: .
V gene: TRBV4-1
J gene: TRBJ2-7
clone size: .
CDR3 DNA: TGCGCCAGCAGCCAAGGTATGAGGGCTCAGCGAGAGCTAGACGAGCAGTACTTC
CDR3 protein: CASSQGMRAQRELDEQYF

D gene: .
V gene: TRBV28
J gene: TRBJ1-2
clone size: .
CDR3 DNA: TGTGCCAGCAGTTGGCTGGATCCAGCGAGCTACACCTTC
CDR3 protein: CASSWLDPASYTF

D gene: TRBD1
V gene: TRBV6-1
J gene: TRBJ2-7
clone size: .
CDR3 DNA: TGTGCCAGCAGTGAACGGGACAGGGGACAGTACTTC
CDR3 protein: CASSERDRGQYF

D gene: .
V gene: TRBV6-5
J gene: TRBJ1-2
clone size: .
CDR3 DNA: TGTGCCAGCAGTTACTCACAGGGTCAGAGCTATGGCTACACCTTC
CDR3 protein: CASSYSQGQSYGYTF

D gene: TRBD2
V gene: TRBV10-3
J gene: TRBJ2-3
clone size: once
CDR3 DNA: TGTGCCATCAGTGACTCCGGACTAGCGGGAGTGGTAGATACGCAGTATTTT
CDR3 protein: CAISDSGLAGVVDTQYF

D gene: .
V gene: TRBV28
J gene: TRBJ1-2
clone size: .
CDR3 DNA: TGTGCCAGCAGCCCCACTAGTTATGGCTACACCTTC
CDR3 protein: CASSPTSYGYTF

D gene: .
V gene: TRBV4-1
J gene: TRBJ1-2
clone size: .
CDR3 DNA: TGCGCCAGCAGCCAAGTCCATGAGACTAACTATGGCTACACCTTC
CDR3 protein: CASSQVHETNYGYTF

D gene: .
V gene: TRBV19
J gene: TRBJ2-6
clone size: .
CDR3 DNA: TGTGCCAGTACCTTAAGGGGGAGACAGTGGGGCTCTGGGGCCAACGTCCTGACTTTC
CDR3 protein: CASTLRGRQWGSGANVLTF